This TCR beta chain comes out of a study of T-cell memory formation after mild COVID-19. Study observations and caveats: Clones contracting across day 15 to 85 had a balanced CD4/CD8 profile; later expanding clones leaned CD4+.

TCRdb processed the 5' RACE reads anew with MiXCR; each CDR3 protein has one entry. In the table there are about 250,000 distinct CDR3 sequences, 15% to 20% of which are singletons. The CDR3 has 13 residues. V was shortened by 8 bases and J by 3 bases, with 14 bases between the two germline ends. Germline values: CDR1 MNHNY, CDR2 SVGAGI (reference sequence). A note on this clonotype: Antigen unknown.

Source material: PBMCs or a T cell subset sorted from them (not recorded which). The receptor was derived from a man younger than 35 who had mild COVID-19 (a few samples of this study predate the infection). Cell type and time point are not known. The chain employs TRBV6-6 and TRBJ2-7, with D perhaps assigned TRBD1 or TRBD2 (6 bases each). DNA for the CDR3: TGTGCCAGCCAAGCCGGGGGCGACTACGAGCAGTACTTC. As protein: CASQAGGDYEQYF.